This T cell receptor beta chain was documented in a study of cytotoxic CD8 clonotypes in ibrutinib-treated CLL. Study-wide results and caveats: Clonality rose at ibrutinib response and fell back toward baseline at progression. Baseline clonality exceeded age-matched healthy donors and tracked circulating CD8+ T-cell counts.

This clone was observed once. Its matching antigen is unknown. Germline V gives CDR1 MDHEN, CDR2 SYDVKM. The CDR3 is made up of 16 amino acids. The V gene lost 3 bases and the J gene lost 3 bases, with 15 bases spanning the gap. The data were produced by immunoSEQ multiplex PCR, yet TCRdb's version contains in-frame clones alone and is incomplete. The repertoire holds about 140,000 clones, with 85% to 95% as singletons. The input for sequencing was PBMCs, taken after 12 months of ibrutinib treatment. This receptor was identified in a human donor with chronic lymphocytic leukemia. The rearrangement links TRBV28 to TRBJ1-5; possible D gene TRBD1, 5 bases. The CDR3 here is CASSLFKGPNNQPQHF. CDR3 nucleotide sequence: TGTGCCAGCAGTTTGTTCAAGGGACCAAACAATCAGCCCCAGCATTTT.